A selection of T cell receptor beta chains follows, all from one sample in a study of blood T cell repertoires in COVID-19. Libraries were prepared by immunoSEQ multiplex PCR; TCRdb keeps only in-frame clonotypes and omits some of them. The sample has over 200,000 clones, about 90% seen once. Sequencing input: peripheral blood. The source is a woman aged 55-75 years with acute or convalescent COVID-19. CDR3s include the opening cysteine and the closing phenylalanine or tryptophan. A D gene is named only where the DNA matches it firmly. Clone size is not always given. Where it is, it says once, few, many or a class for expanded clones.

TGTGCCAGCAGCTTAGGGGGACAGGGTCGGTACGAGCAGTACTTC	CASSLGGQGRYEQYF	TRBJ2-7	TRBV7-2	TRBD1	NA
TGTGCCAGTAGTAAGGACAGGGGTTATGGCTACACCTTC	CASSKDRGYGYTF	TRBJ1-2	TRBV19	TRBD1	once
TGTGCCACCAGTGAACCGGGGACAGGGCGACAAGAGACCCAGTACTTC	CATSEPGTGRQETQYF	TRBJ2-5	TRBV24-1	TRBD1	few
TGTGCCACCAGCAGAGAACGGGGGGGACGCGAGCAGTACTTC	CATSRERGGREQYF	TRBJ2-7	TRBV15	TRBD2	NA
TGTGCCACCAGCGGGGGGAGTGCGGGGGATCAGCCCCAGCATTTT	CATSGGSAGDQPQHF	TRBJ1-5	TRBV15	NA	NA
TGCAGTGCCGTTCGGGACAGGAAGTACTTC	CSAVRDRKYF	TRBJ2-7	TRBV20-1	TRBD1	NA
TGTGCCAGTAGTCCCAGGACAGCCCCGAACACTGAAGCTTTCTTT	CASSPRTAPNTEAFF	TRBJ1-1	TRBV19	NA	NA
TGTGCCACCAGTGTCGCGGGGGGGGCGTTTGATACGCAGTATTTT	CATSVAGGAFDTQYF	TRBJ2-3	TRBV24-1	TRBD2	NA
TGCGCCAGCAGCTTCGGAGGGGGGGACGAGCAGTACTTC	CASSFGGGDEQYF	TRBJ2-7	TRBV5-1	NA	NA
TGCGCCAGCAGTCATCCGGGACAGGGGAATGAAAAACTGTTTTTT	CASSHPGQGNEKLFF	TRBJ1-4	TRBV5-1	TRBD1	few
TGTGCCAGCAGTGACGGACAGGTGTCGAAGAATGAGCAGTTCTTC	CASSDGQVSKNEQFF	TRBJ2-1	TRBV25-1	TRBD1	NA
TGTGCCAGCAGCATCCGACAGGACAACTATGGCTACACCTTC	CASSIRQDNYGYTF	TRBJ1-2	TRBV5-6	NA	NA
TGTGCCGGCAGGGAGGTGAGTAATCAGCCCCAGCATTTT	CAGREVSNQPQHF	TRBJ1-5	TRBV27	NA	NA
TGCGCCAGCTCCGCGGTCCGGGCCTACGAGCAGTACTTC	CASSAVRAYEQYF	TRBJ2-7	TRBV10-1	NA	NA
TGTGCCAGTAGTATAATCGGCGGGAGGGCCCAAACTTCATTTGAGCAGTTCTTC	CASSIIGGRAQTSFEQFF	TRBJ2-1	TRBV19	TRBD2	NA
TGTGCCAGCAGACGACAGGACTCCCATGGCTACACCTTC	CASRRQDSHGYTF	TRBJ1-2	TRBV6-5	NA	once
TGTGCCAGCACCCGTCTAGCGGGGATCACAGATACGCAGTATTTT	CASTRLAGITDTQYF	TRBJ2-3	TRBV2	TRBD2	few
TGTGCCAGCAGCCAAAGGACAGGGGTCAATGAGCAGTTCTTC	CASSQRTGVNEQFF	TRBJ2-1	TRBV3-1/TRBV3-2	TRBD1	NA
TGTGCCAGCAGTGGATTGTGGACAGGCCGTAACCTTTTT	CASSGLWTGRNLF	TRBJ1-4	TRBV2	TRBD1	NA
TGCAGCGCAGTGGGTGGCAGGGCGGCGGATGAGCAGTTCTTC	CSAVGGRAADEQFF	TRBJ2-1	TRBV29-1	NA	few
TGTGCCAGCTCACCACAGGGGATTGATCAGCCCCAGCATTTT	CASSPQGIDQPQHF	TRBJ1-5	TRBV18	NA	NA
TGTGCCAGCAGTTTAAAAGGTGGACTGGGAAACACTGAAGCTTTCTTT	CASSLKGGLGNTEAFF	TRBJ1-1	TRBV28	NA	once
TGTGCCAGCTCACCACCTACAACAGGGCCCAGAGATACGCAGTATTTT	CASSPPTTGPRDTQYF	TRBJ2-3	TRBV18	NA	NA
TGTGCCAGCAGCCCCCGAGGTGTCAGGGGGACGAACACCGGGGAGCTGTTTTTT	CASSPRGVRGTNTGELFF	TRBJ2-2	TRBV3-1/TRBV3-2	TRBD1	NA
TGTGCCAGCAGCTTAGTGTCTACCACAGATACGCAGTATTTT	CASSLVSTTDTQYF	TRBJ2-3	TRBV11-3	NA	NA
TGTGCCAGCAGCTTAGCGCTCATCGGGAGGAAAGGTGGGACTGAGCAGTTCTTC	CASSLALIGRKGGTEQFF	TRBJ2-1	TRBV7-2	TRBD2	NA
TGTGCCAGCAGCGCCCGGGACAGGGGATCAGATACGCAGTATTTT	CASSARDRGSDTQYF	TRBJ2-3	TRBV5-4	TRBD1	NA
TGCGCCAGCAGCTTACAGGGTAAGGGTACAGATACGCAGTATTTT	CASSLQGKGTDTQYF	TRBJ2-3	TRBV5-1	NA	once
TGTGCCAGCAGCCGGACAGGGGGCCAGCCCCAGCATTTT	CASSRTGGQPQHF	TRBJ1-5	TRBV6-5	TRBD1	NA
TGCAGCGGACTCGACGCGGGTGCGGCAGCTTTCTTT	CSGLDAGAAAFF	TRBJ1-1	TRBV29-1	NA	NA
TGTGCCACCAGTGACCCGATCAGGGATACGCAGTATTTT	CATSDPIRDTQYF	TRBJ2-3	TRBV24-1	NA	NA